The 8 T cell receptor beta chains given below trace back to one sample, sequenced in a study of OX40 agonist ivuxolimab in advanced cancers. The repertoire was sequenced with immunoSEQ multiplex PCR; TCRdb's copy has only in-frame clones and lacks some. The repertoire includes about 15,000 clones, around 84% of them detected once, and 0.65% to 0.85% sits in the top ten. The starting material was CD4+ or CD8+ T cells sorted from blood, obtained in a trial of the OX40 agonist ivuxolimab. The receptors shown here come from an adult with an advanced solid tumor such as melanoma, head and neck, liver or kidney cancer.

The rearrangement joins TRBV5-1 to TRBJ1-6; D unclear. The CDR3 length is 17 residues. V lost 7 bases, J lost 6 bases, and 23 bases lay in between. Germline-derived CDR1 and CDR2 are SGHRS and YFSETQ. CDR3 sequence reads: CASYLLRQGGFNSPLHF. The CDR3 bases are TGCGCCAGCTATTTACTGAGGCAAGGAGGCTTTAATTCACCCCTCCACTTT.

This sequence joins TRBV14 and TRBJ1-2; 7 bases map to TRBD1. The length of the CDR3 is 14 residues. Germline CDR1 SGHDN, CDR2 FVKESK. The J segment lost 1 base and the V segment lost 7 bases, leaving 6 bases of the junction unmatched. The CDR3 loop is CASKDRVSNYGYTF. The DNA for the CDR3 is TGTGCCAGCAAAGACAGGGTCAGTAACTATGGCTACACCTTC.

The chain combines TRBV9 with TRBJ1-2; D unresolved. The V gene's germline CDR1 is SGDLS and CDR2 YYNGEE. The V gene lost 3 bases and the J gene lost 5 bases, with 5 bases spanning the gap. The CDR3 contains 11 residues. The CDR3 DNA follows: TGTGCCAGCAGCGCCAGGTATGGCTACACCTTC. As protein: CASSARYGYTF.

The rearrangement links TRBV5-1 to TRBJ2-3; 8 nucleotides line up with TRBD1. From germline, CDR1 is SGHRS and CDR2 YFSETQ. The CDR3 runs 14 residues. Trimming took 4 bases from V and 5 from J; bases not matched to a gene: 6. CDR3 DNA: TGCGCCAGCAGCACCGGACAGGGCGAAGATACGCAGTATTTT. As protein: CASSTGQGEDTQYF.

The CDR3 DNA follows: TGTGCCAGCAGCTTAGTTCAGGGAGAGACCCAGTACTTC. It codes for CASSLVQGETQYF. The chain recombines TRBV7-7 with TRBJ2-5, with TRBD1 as a possible D gene (5 bases). CDR1 is SSHAT, CDR2 FNYEAQ, per germline (reference sequence). Trimming took 1 base from V and 4 from J, leaving 7 bases between them. CDR3 length equals 13 residues. Combining the CDR3 with reference TRBV7-7 and TRBJ2-5 gives the whole variable domain GAGVSQSPRYKVTKRGQDVTLRCDPISSHATLYWYQQALGQGPEFLTYFNYEAQPDKSGLPSDRFSAERPEGSISTLTIQRTEQRDSAMYRCASSLVQGETQYFGPGTRLLVL.

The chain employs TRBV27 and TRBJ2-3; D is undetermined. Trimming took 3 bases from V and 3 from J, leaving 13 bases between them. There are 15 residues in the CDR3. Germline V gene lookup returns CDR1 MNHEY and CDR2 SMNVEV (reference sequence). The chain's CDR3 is CASSLGHPLTDTQYF. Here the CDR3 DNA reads TGTGCCAGCAGTTTGGGCCACCCATTAACAGATACGCAGTATTTT.

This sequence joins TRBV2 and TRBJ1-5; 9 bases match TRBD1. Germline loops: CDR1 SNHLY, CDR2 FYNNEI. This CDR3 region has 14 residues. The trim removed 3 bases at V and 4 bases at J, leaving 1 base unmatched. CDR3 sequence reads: CASSEDRGNQPQHF. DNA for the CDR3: TGTGCCAGCAGTGAGGACAGGGGTAATCAGCCCCAGCATTTT.

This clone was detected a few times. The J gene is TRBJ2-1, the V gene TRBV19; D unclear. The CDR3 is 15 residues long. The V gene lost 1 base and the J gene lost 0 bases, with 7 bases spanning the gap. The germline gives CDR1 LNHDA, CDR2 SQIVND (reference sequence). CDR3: CASSIADRSYNEQFF. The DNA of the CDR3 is TGTGCCAGTAGTATAGCCGATCGCTCCTACAATGAGCAGTTCTTC.